Presented here are 19 T cell receptor beta chains from one specimen sequenced in a study of cytomegalovirus exposure and HLA in healthy donors. PCR was performed using 60 Vbeta and 13 Jbeta primers. The protocol was immunoSEQ multiplex PCR, while the TCRdb copy is restricted to in-frame clones and leaves out a portion. The profile covers around 130,000 clones, with 60% to 80% appearing a single time and approximately 1.2% taken by the ten largest. The sample comprised PBMCs. Receptors were obtained from a man aged 50-59 years in good health and CMV-seronegative.

The DNA of the CDR3 is TGTGCCAGCAGGGAGACCGGAGTCGGCAATCAGCCCCAGCATTTT. Its protein is CASRETGVGNQPQHF. This chain connects TRBV2 to TRBJ1-5; D call uncertain. This CDR3 spans 15 amino acids. Trimming removed 6 bases at V and 2 bases at J, with 14 bases between. The germline gives CDR1 SNHLY, CDR2 FYNNEI.

This clone was recorded a few times. Other DNA sequences in this sample translate to the same CDR3. V usage is TRBV11-2 and J usage is TRBJ1-1; D is unclear. The CDR3 consists of 13 residues. V was shortened by 0 bases and J by 2 bases, with 4 bases between the two germline ends. The germline V gene has CDR1 SGHAT and CDR2 FQNNGV. CDR3: CASSLDRNTEAFF. In DNA form, the CDR3 reads TGTGCCAGCAGCTTAGATAGAAACACTGAAGCTTTCTTT. Full variable domain (remainder filled in from reference TRBV11-2 and TRBJ1-1): EAGVAQSPRYKIIEKRQSVAFWCNPISGHATLYWYQQILGQGPKLLIQFQNNGVVDDSQLPKDRFSAERLKGVDSTLKIQPAKLEDSAVYLCASSLDRNTEAFFGQGTRLTVV.

J is TRBJ2-1 and V is TRBV7-8; 7 nucleotides align to TRBD2. Looked up from germline, CDR1 is SGHVS and CDR2 is FQNEAQ. The V segment lost 5 bases and the J segment 3 bases; nucleotides outside the gene matches: 7. There are 15 residues in the CDR3. The CDR3 DNA sequence: TGTGCCAGCAGCCCCCGGGGCGGGAGCTACAATGAGCAGTTCTTC. Translated, it gives CASSPRGGSYNEQFF.

A few counts support this clone. The chain couples TRBV30 to TRBJ2-2; D call uncertain. From germline, CDR1 is GTSNPN and CDR2 SVGIG (reference sequence). The CDR3 has 15 residues. Between the trimmed V and J ends, which lost 0 bases and 1 base, there was a span of 9 bases. This CDR3 reads CAWSVHTRNTGELFF. The CDR3 bases are TGTGCCTGGAGTGTACACACAAGGAACACCGGGGAGCTGTTTTTT.

This chain links TRBV27 with TRBJ2-7, with 12 nucleotides matching TRBD2. The CDR3 extends over 16 amino acids. V lost 3 bases to trimming and J lost 3 bases; unmatched junction nucleotides: 6. Germline lookup yields CDR1 MNHEY and CDR2 SMNVEV (reference sequence). CDR3 in DNA: TGTGCCAGCAGTTTCGGACTAGCGGGACGCTACTACGAGCAGTACTTC. It is translated as CASSFGLAGRYYEQYF.

The chain employs TRBV9 and TRBJ2-3, with 7 bases fitting TRBD1. The CDR3 contains 16 residues. In germline, CDR1 is SGDLS, CDR2 YYNGEE. V was clipped by 4 bases and J by 1 base; unmatched bases: 9. The CDR3 reads CASSSRRDRGTDTQYF. The CDR3, as DNA: TGTGCCAGCAGCTCCCGCCGGGACAGAGGCACAGATACGCAGTATTTT. The full variable domain, in which reference TRBV9 and TRBJ2-3 provide the parts outside the CDR3, is DSGVTQTPKHLITATGQRVTLRCSPRSGDLSVYWYQQSLDQGLQFLIQYYNGEERAKGNILERFSAQQFPDLHSELNLSSLELGDSALYFCASSSRRDRGTDTQYFGPGTRLTVL.

The sample holds a few counts of this clone. This rearrangement joins TRBV11-1 to TRBJ2-1; possible D gene TRBD2, 5 bases. Germline lookup yields CDR1 SGHAT and CDR2 FQDESV (reference sequence). V lost 2 bases to trimming and J lost 5 bases, with 10 bases between them. The CDR3 loop spans 14 amino acids. Written as DNA, the CDR3 is TGTGCCAGCAGCTTACCCGGACTCCACAATGAGCAGTTCTTC. Amino acids: CASSLPGLHNEQFF.

The rearrangement links TRBV5-1 to TRBJ2-7; unclear D gene. The CDR3 covers 11 residues. Germline lookup yields CDR1 SGHRS and CDR2 YFSETQ. V shed 0 bases and J shed 6 bases, with 4 bases lying between them. This chain's CDR3 is CASSLGGEQYF. The CDR3 region has the DNA TGCGCCAGCAGCTTGGGAGGCGAGCAGTACTTC.

The chain couples TRBV19 to TRBJ2-4, with 10 bases lining up with TRBD2. From germline, CDR1 is LNHDA and CDR2 SQIVND (reference sequence). V was clipped by 3 bases and J by 0 bases; unmatched bases: 14. The CDR3 length is 20 residues. CDR3 coding DNA: TGTGCCAGTAGTATCCACGCAAGCGGGAGGGCCGAGGGAGCCAAAAACATTCAGTACTTC. Its translation is CASSIHASGRAEGAKNIQYF.

This chain links TRBV5-1 with TRBJ1-3; the D is unclear. Per the germline V gene, CDR1 is SGHRS and CDR2 is YFSETQ. Trimming removed 7 bases from V and 2 bases from J, with 13 bases in between. The CDR3 runs 14 residues. The CDR3 DNA reads TGCGCCAGCGGATCCCTAGGAACTGGAAACACCATATATTTT. Translating it yields CASGSLGTGNTIYF.

The genes are TRBV5-8 and TRBJ2-6; the D is unclear. CDR3 length: 15 amino acids. Between the trimmed V and J ends, which lost 2 bases and 0 bases, there was a span of 6 bases. Per the germline V gene, CDR1 is SGHTS and CDR2 is YDEGEE. The CDR3 coding sequence is TGTGCCAGCAGCTTCTTGTTCTCTGGGGCCAACGTCCTGACTTTC. Its protein product is CASSFLFSGANVLTF.

The chain is built from TRBV18 and TRBJ1-5; 9 positions match TRBD1. After removal of 5 bases from V and 2 bases from J, the junction contained 7 bases not matched to a gene. Per germline, CDR1 KGHSH and CDR2 LQKENI. The CDR3 covers 16 residues. The CDR3 DNA is TGTGCCAGCTCAGAACAGGGGGCTGTTGGCAATCAGCCCCAGCATTTT. It encodes CASSEQGAVGNQPQHF.

The chain has TRBV4-3 and TRBJ2-3; 7 bases align to TRBD2. Trimming removed 0 bases from V and 4 bases from J; junction bases left unmatched: 10. CDR1 is LGHNA and CDR2 is YSLEER in the germline V gene. This CDR3 region has 17 residues. CDR3 bases: TGCGCCAGCAGCCAAGAAAGGGTTTCCGCGGGAGCAGATACGCAGTATTTT. This sequence encodes CASSQERVSAGADTQYF.

Worth noting for this clone: Relative to the germline gene, one junction end is altered; a read error may explain this. CDR3 nucleotides: TGTTCCAGCAGCTCATCCAGGAACGAGCAGTACTTC. Its protein is CSSSSSRNEQYF. The V call is TRBV7-9, the J call TRBJ2-7, with D uncertain. Germline V gene data show CDR1 as SEHNR and CDR2 as FQNEAQ (reference sequence). The CDR3 runs to 12 residues.

The chain uses TRBV19 and TRBJ2-2; 8 bases align to TRBD2. With 7 bases clipped from V and 1 base from J, the junction kept 5 bases outside the gene matches. The CDR3 loop spans 15 amino acids. The germline V gene encodes CDR1 LNHDA and CDR2 SQIVND (reference sequence). The CDR3 DNA is TGTGCCAGTACCAATAGCGGGGTGAACACCGGGGAGCTGTTTTTT. It yields the protein CASTNSGVNTGELFF.

This chain links TRBV18 with TRBJ1-1, with a tentative D call TRBD1 (6 bases). The CDR3 contains 15 residues. CDR1 KGHSH and CDR2 LQKENI come from the germline V gene. V was clipped by 2 bases and J by 4 bases, with 14 bases between them. CDR3 loop: CASSPNGGRVTEAFF. DNA for the CDR3: TGTGCCAGCTCACCAAACGGGGGGCGAGTCACTGAAGCTTTCTTT.

The rearrangement uses TRBV2 and TRBJ2-3; TRBD2 matches at 8 bases. V was pared by 6 bases and J by 5 bases, with 7 bases of the junction left unmatched. Germline V lookup: CDR1 SNHLY, CDR2 FYNNEI. CDR3 length equals 14 residues. CDR3 sequence: CASREGLVGDTQYF. CDR3 nucleotides: TGTGCCAGCAGGGAGGGACTAGTAGGAGATACGCAGTATTTT.

The chain carries TRBV19 and TRBJ2-2, with 13 bases that match TRBD2. J gave up 0 bases and V 4 bases, and 5 bases lay outside the gene matches. The CDR3 contains 18 residues. The germline CDR1 and CDR2 sequences are LNHDA and SQIVND (reference sequence). The CDR3 bases are TGTGCCAGTAGTAGGGGGGGGACTAGCGGGACGAACACCGGGGAGCTGTTTTTT. Amino acids: CASSRGGTSGTNTGELFF.

The genes are TRBV7-3 and TRBJ2-7, with TRBD1 matching 9 bases. Germline-derived CDR1 and CDR2 are SGHTA and FQGTGA. The CDR3 is 14 amino acids. With 4 bases clipped from V and 4 bases from J, the junction kept 5 bases outside the gene matches. CDR3 amino acids: CASSSDRGGYEQYF. The CDR3 DNA reads TGTGCCAGCAGCTCCGACAGGGGGGGATACGAGCAGTACTTC.